This T cell receptor beta chain originates from a study of blood T cell repertoires in COVID-19. Profiled with immunoSEQ multiplex PCR; TCRdb holds only in-frame clones, not every one. Of more than 200,000 clones in the sample, approximately 85% were seen once. The length of the CDR3 is 14 residues. Trimming took 5 bases from V and 3 from J, leaving 14 bases between them. The V gene's germline CDR1 is MDHEN and CDR2 SYDVKM. The sequencing sample was made of peripheral blood. The chain combines TRBV28 with TRBJ2-7; TRBD1 might be the D (7 bases). The receptor's source is a human donor in a cohort sampled during active COVID-19. CDR3: CASSLGGQRYEQYF. The CDR3 nucleotides read TGTGCCAGCAGTCTCGGGGGACAGCGCTACGAGCAGTACTTC.